The rows below give T cell receptor beta chains drawn from one sample of a study of PD-1 blockade in classical Hodgkin lymphoma. Assay used: immunoSEQ multiplex PCR; TCRdb lists only in-frame clones, some missing. The data contain some 15,000 clones, approximately 80% of them singletons. The sample in question was peripheral blood mononuclear cells (PBMCs), obtained at baseline. The receptors were sampled from a human donor with classical Hodgkin lymphoma. The CDR3 runs from the conserved cysteine through the conserved F or W.

TRBV6-1	TRBJ1-2	CASSELGVYGYTF
TRBV6-5	TRBJ1-3	CASSYAPQASGNTIYF
TRBV6-1	TRBJ1-4	CASSETQKLFF
TRBV10-1	TRBJ2-5	CASRGEETQYF
TRBV14	TRBJ2-5	CASSPRTGGTQYF
TRBV6-5	TRBJ1-5	CASSYRLDQPQHF
TRBV5-1	TRBJ2-3	CASSLDGTGPTDTQYF
TRBV10-3	TRBJ1-1	CAISESVTSPFKAFF
TRBV29-1	TRBJ1-2	CSVGGVGNYGYTF
TRBV27	TRBJ1-2	CASSFGGNAHRGYTF
TRBV19	TRBJ2-2	CASISGTRTGELFF
TRBV28	TRBJ2-5	CANRDRGGLETQYF
TRBV6-4	TRBJ1-1	CASSDTDRATEAFF
TRBV25-1	TRBJ2-7	CASSMETGAYEQYF
TRBV7-2	TRBJ2-1	CASRPSSGYNEQFF
TRBV28	TRBJ2-2	CASSLTAGELFF
TRBV7-2	TRBJ1-1	CASRTDRLNTEAFF
TRBV27	TRBJ1-1	CASSLGDRPAFF
TRBV2	TRBJ2-7	CASSDNRDRGYEQYF
TRBV19	TRBJ1-2	CASSVAVEYGYTF
TRBV4-1	TRBJ1-4	CASSQEQGAAGEKLFF
TRBV11-2	TRBJ2-3	CASSVDKDTQYF
TRBV12-5	TRBJ2-5	CASGLGSGGMQETQYF
TRBV11-1	TRBJ1-2	CASSPGQGDGYTF
TRBV9	TRBJ2-1	CASSAPPGYNEQFF
TRBV29-1	TRBJ2-7	CSVACWVLALYSHSYEQYF
TRBV6-6	TRBJ1-6	CASSYAGISNSPLHF
TRBV10-3	TRBJ2-1	CAISGGVTSGYNEQFF
TRBV28	TRBJ2-2	CASSPLGRASGGAGELFF